These 29 T cell receptor beta chains came from one sample sequenced in a study of vaccination effects on CD4 cells after COVID-19 (dated by TCRdb to between 2021 and 2024). Their specific antigens are unknown. Libraries were made using the immunoSEQ multiplex PCR assay. Sourced from immuneACCESS, this table was stored by TCRdb with only in-frame sequences that have V and J called. A share of the clones is absent; for the studies checked, an unresolved V gene accounts for under half, and the remainder has no known explanation. This sample comprises about 74,000 clones, roughly three quarters of them detected only once. The ten largest account for approximately 2% of the sample. After less than eleven days of culture, CD4+ T cells were isolated with the EasySep CD4+ T cell isolation kit. Sequencing used CD4+ T cells from PBMCs cultured without peptide, obtained before COVID-19 vaccination. These receptors were collected from a human donor who received a COVID-19 vaccine.

Worth noting for this clone: One end of the junction fails to match germline, which may point to a read error. The genes are TRBV7-3 and TRBJ2-2; 10 bases fit TRBD2. The germline gives CDR1 SGHTA, CDR2 FQGTGA. The CDR3 has 16 residues. The chain's CDR3 is CASSLTSGGAGGELFF. DNA for the CDR3: TGTGCCAGCAGCCTAACGAGCGGGGGGGCAGGCGGGGAGCTGTTTTTT.

This clone has just a few counts. The chain combines TRBV7-9 with TRBJ2-7; D may match TRBD1 or TRBD2 (5 bases each). Germline CDR1 SEHNR, CDR2 FQNEAQ (reference sequence). There are 12 residues in the CDR3. Trimming cost V 5 bases and J 6 bases, with 11 bases left between them. The chain's CDR3 is CASSLSGGEQYV. CDR3 bases: TGTGCCAGCAGCCTAAGTGGGGGCGAGCAGTACGTC.

J is TRBJ2-7 and V is TRBV5-1, with TRBD1 identical over 9 bases. V shed 4 bases and J 1 base; nucleotides not matched to a gene: 6. This CDR3 spans 15 amino acids. CDR1 is SGHRS and CDR2 is YFSETQ in the germline V gene. The CDR3 spells CASSTGTGMSYEQYV. The CDR3 DNA follows: TGCGCCAGCAGCACCGGGACAGGGATGTCCTACGAGCAGTACGTC.

The chain is built from TRBV2 and TRBJ2-1; TRBD2 agrees at 8 bases. The CDR3 covers 16 residues. With V trimmed by 3 bases and J by 3 bases, 7 bases remained unmatched. Germline CDR1 reads SNHLY; CDR2 reads FYNNEI. The CDR3 here is CASSDRAGAIYNEQFF. In DNA, the CDR3 is TGTGCCAGCAGTGACCGAGCGGGGGCAATCTACAATGAGCAGTTCTTC.

The V call is TRBV18, the J call TRBJ2-7; D possibly corresponds to TRBD1 (5 bases). The CDR3 totals 14 residues. In germline, CDR1 is KGHSH, CDR2 LQKENI. V gave up 2 bases and J gave up 0 bases, with 8 bases separating them. CDR3 in DNA: TGTGCCAGCTCACCAGAAAGGGGCTCCTACGAGCAGTACGTC. It codes for CASSPERGSYEQYV.

The chain joins TRBV24-1 to TRBJ2-5; no firm D call. Trimming cost V 4 bases and J 2 bases, with 10 bases left between them. CDR3 length: 14 residues. CDR1 is KGHDR, CDR2 SFDVKD, per germline. The CDR3 bases are TGTGCCACCAGTGACACCGGAAGTCAAGAGACCCAGTACTTC. It translates to CATSDTGSQETQYF.

This chain links TRBV7-2 with TRBJ1-2; no clear D gene. Germline CDR1 SGHTA, CDR2 FQGNSA. Trimming removed 5 bases from V and 2 bases from J, with 12 bases in between. This CDR3 contains 14 residues. The CDR3 sequence is CASSPRTTNYGYTF. In DNA form, the CDR3 reads TGTGCCAGCAGCCCCCGGACGACCAACTATGGCTACACCTTC.

The chain recombines TRBV20-1 with TRBJ2-3, with TRBD2 identical over 11 bases. Germline-derived CDR1 and CDR2 are DFQATT and SNEGSKA (reference sequence). The length of the CDR3 is 16 residues. Trimming removed 3 bases from V and 3 bases from J; junction bases left unmatched: 8. The CDR3, as DNA: TGCAGTGCTAGTTTTGGGGCTAGCGGGGGGACAGATACGCAGTATTTT. This gives the protein CSASFGASGGTDTQYF.

This CDR3 is CASSLVGVNEKLFF. The CDR3 nucleotides are TGTGCCAGCAGTTTAGTAGGGGTTAATGAAAAACTGTTTTTT. The chain has TRBV28 and TRBJ1-4; possible D gene TRBD1, 5 bases. Trimming pared 2 bases from V and 4 bases from J, leaving 8 bases between. Germline V gene lookup returns CDR1 MDHEN and CDR2 SYDVKM. The CDR3 is made up of 14 amino acids.

The chain combines TRBV7-2 with TRBJ1-5, with 8 bases fitting TRBD1. Losses at the gene ends were 6 bases for V and 0 bases for J; bases not matched to a gene: 4. Germline values: CDR1 SGHTA, CDR2 FQGNSA. The CDR3 has 15 residues. This CDR3 reads CASSPQGDSNQPQHF. The CDR3 DNA is TGTGCCAGCAGTCCACAGGGGGATAGCAATCAGCCCCAGCATTTT.

A single count supports this clone. This chain links TRBV7-3 with TRBJ1-1; TRBD1 might be the D (6 bases). V was shortened by 4 bases and J by 1 base, with 7 bases between the two germline ends. CDR3 size: 13 residues. Germline-derived CDR1 and CDR2 are SGHTA and FQGTGA. The CDR3 sequence is CASSSTGNTEAFF. DNA for the CDR3: TGTGCCAGCAGCTCGACAGGGAACACTGAAGCTTTCTTT.

The chain joins TRBV9 to TRBJ1-4, with TRBD1 as a possible D gene (6 bases). Between the trimmed V and J ends, which lost 3 bases and 0 bases, there was a span of 6 bases. CDR3 size: 14 residues. In germline, CDR1 is SGDLS, CDR2 YYNGEE. For the CDR3, the DNA is TGTGCCAGCAGCGGGACAGCAACTAATGAAAAACTGTTTTTT. It yields the protein CASSGTATNEKLFF.

The CDR3 nucleotides are TGTGCCAGCAGTAGAGGACAGGGAGGGTCCTACGAGCAGTACGTC. This encodes CASSRGQGGSYEQYV. The chain employs TRBV6-5 and TRBJ2-7, with D possibly matching TRBD1 (8 bases). The germline CDR1 and CDR2 sequences are MNHEY and SVGAGI. CDR3 size: 15 residues. Between the trimmed V and J ends, which lost 5 bases and 1 base, there was a span of 15 bases.

The V call is TRBV9, the J call TRBJ2-1, with D perhaps TRBD2 (6 bases). The CDR3 runs 16 residues. The V gene lost 0 bases and the J gene lost 8 bases, with 18 bases spanning the gap. In germline, CDR1 is SGDLS, CDR2 YYNGEE. Written as DNA, the CDR3 is TGTGCCAGCAGCGTAGTGGAGTGGGGACTTTCCCATGAGCAGTTCTTC. It specifies CASSVVEWGLSHEQFF.

The rearrangement uses TRBV11-2 and TRBJ1-6, with D maybe TRBD1 (5 bases). The germline V gene encodes CDR1 SGHAT and CDR2 FQNNGV. The CDR3 has 16 amino acids. V shed 1 base and J shed 0 bases, with 7 bases lying between them. CDR3 nucleotide sequence: TGTGCCAGCAGCTTAGGGGGGAGCTCCTATAATTCACCCCTCCACTTT. It codes for CASSLGGSSYNSPLHF.

This sequence joins TRBV5-8 and TRBJ2-3; 13 bases align to TRBD2. There are 19 residues in the CDR3. The V gene end was trimmed by 8 bases and the J gene end by 4 bases; junction bases not matched to a gene: 19. CDR1 SGHTS and CDR2 YDEGEE come from the germline V gene. The CDR3 region has the DNA TGTGCCAGTCCGCACTCTTGGGGACTAGCGGGAAATGGCGCAGATACGCAGTATTTT. Amino acids: CASPHSWGLAGNGADTQYF.

The genes are TRBV6-5 and TRBJ2-7, with D perhaps matching TRBD1 (5 bases). V lost 2 bases and J 6 bases, leaving 14 bases between the germline ends. Germline assignment: CDR1 MNHEY and CDR2 SVGAGI. The CDR3 spans 14 residues. The CDR3 nucleotides are TGTGCCAGCAGTTACAATATTGGGGCTAGCGAGCAGTACGTC. Translation: CASSYNIGASEQYV.

This chain links TRBV19 with TRBJ2-3; TRBD1 aligns across 8 bases. Germline V gene data show CDR1 as LNHDA and CDR2 as SQIVND (reference sequence). The V gene end was trimmed by 7 bases and the J gene end by 1 base; junction bases not matched to a gene: 7. The CDR3 extends over 15 amino acids. CDR3 sequence: CASTNRGLGTDTQYF. CDR3 sequence (DNA): TGTGCCAGTACGAACAGGGGGTTGGGCACAGATACGCAGTATTTT.

The chain recombines TRBV6-5 with TRBJ1-6, with D tentatively TRBD1 (5 bases). With 8 bases removed from V and 10 bases from J, the gap between germline ends came to 21 bases. Germline values: CDR1 MNHEY, CDR2 SVGAGI. The CDR3 contains 15 residues. The CDR3 DNA is TGTGCCAGCCGTCCTCCAGGGATAGCAGGGTCACCCCTCCACTTT. Protein sequence: CASRPPGIAGSPLHF.

The chain uses TRBV20-1 and TRBJ2-7; possibly TRBD1 for D (5 bases). The CDR3 runs to 11 residues. The germline V gene has CDR1 DFQATT and CDR2 SNEGSKA (reference sequence). Trimming took 7 bases from V and 6 from J, leaving 13 bases between them. The CDR3 region is CSVSRGTEQYV. CDR3 bases: TGCAGTGTATCAAGGGGTACCGAGCAGTACGTC.

V gene TRBV19 combines with J gene TRBJ1-1; maybe TRBD1 (5 bases). The CDR3 has 15 amino acids. In germline, CDR1 is LNHDA, CDR2 SQIVND (reference sequence). Trimming shortened V by 6 bases and J by 10 bases, and 24 bases separated the two germline ends. The chain's CDR3 is CASSDTKRGGFRAFF. CDR3 DNA: TGTGCCAGTAGCGATACAAAAAGGGGCGGGTTTCGAGCTTTCTTT.

V is TRBV24-1 and J is TRBJ2-5, with D tentatively TRBD1 (5 bases). Germline V gene data show CDR1 as KGHDR and CDR2 as SFDVKD. The V end was cut by 0 bases, the J end by 4 bases, with 11 bases between. The CDR3 is made up of 15 amino acids. The CDR3 loop reads CATSDLIQVGETQYF. The CDR3, as DNA: TGTGCCACCAGTGATTTGATACAGGTCGGAGAGACCCAGTACTTC.

V and J are TRBV7-2 and TRBJ2-4; no definite D call. Per germline, CDR1 SGHTA and CDR2 FQGNSA. The CDR3 has 14 amino acids. With 2 bases removed from V and 7 bases from J, the gap between germline ends came to 12 bases. The CDR3 coding sequence is TGTGCCAGCAGCTTATTTAGTTCGGGCAACATTCAGTACTTC. This sequence encodes CASSLFSSGNIQYF.

The chain links TRBV3-1 (or the pseudogene TRBV3-2) to TRBJ2-7; D may be TRBD1 (6 bases). The CDR3 has 16 residues. V dropped 4 bases and J dropped 5 bases, with 21 bases sitting between them. The germline V gene has CDR1 LGHDT and CDR2 YNNKEL (reference sequence). The CDR3 region has the DNA TGTGCCAGCAGCCTTTTTCCGGGGACAATCGGGGACGAGCAGTACGTC. Translation: CASSLFPGTIGDEQYV.

The chain carries TRBV7-8 and TRBJ2-3, with TRBD2 as a possible D gene (5 bases). CDR1 SGHVS and CDR2 FQNEAQ come from the germline V gene. Deletions cut 2 bases from V and 3 bases from J, with 15 bases between. The CDR3 runs 16 residues. CDR3 sequence reads: CASSLTPVRGTDTQYF. In DNA, the CDR3 is TGTGCCAGCAGCTTAACCCCGGTGCGAGGGACAGATACGCAGTATTTT.

In DNA, the CDR3 is TGTGCCAGCAGTTTAAACGGGGTAGGCTACACCTTC. The encoded protein is CASSLNGVGYTF. The rearrangement uses TRBV12-3 or TRBV12-4 and TRBJ1-2; D gene uncertain. V was shortened by 2 bases and J by 8 bases, with 9 bases between the two germline ends. The CDR3 consists of 12 residues.

This chain connects TRBV7-7 to TRBJ2-3; D possibly matches TRBD1 or TRBD2 (5 bases each). Trimming stripped 5 bases from V and 1 base from J, with 10 bases between. CDR3 length: 14 residues. CDR1 is SSHAT and CDR2 is FNYEAQ in the germline V gene (reference sequence). The CDR3 DNA reads TGTGCCAGCAGCCGGGGCTTTGGCACAGATACGCAGTATTTT. Protein sequence: CASSRGFGTDTQYF.

This chain links TRBV18 with TRBJ1-1, with 7 bases identical to TRBD1. Germline assignment: CDR1 KGHSH and CDR2 LQKENI. Trimming cost V 2 bases and J 4 bases; bases outside gene matches: 10. The CDR3 is made up of 16 amino acids. CDR3 in DNA: TGTGCCAGCTCACCATACTCAACGGCAGGGGGCACTGAAGCTTTCTTT. Protein product: CASSPYSTAGGTEAFF. Using reference TRBV18 and TRBJ1-1 for the parts outside the CDR3, the full variable domain is NAGVMQNPRHLVRRRGQEARLRCSPMKGHSHVYWYRQLPEEGLKFMVYLQKENIIDESGMPKERFSAEFPKEGPSILRIQQVVRGDSAAYFCASSPYSTAGGTEAFFGQGTRLTVV.

The chain recombines TRBV30 with TRBJ2-3; D gene uncertain. CDR3 size: 16 residues. With 2 bases removed from V and 4 bases from J, the gap between germline ends came to 19 bases. Germline CDR1 is GTSNPN and CDR2 is SVGIG (reference sequence). CDR3: CAWSSTELAWSDTQYF. In DNA form, the CDR3 reads TGTGCCTGGAGTTCTACCGAGTTAGCCTGGTCAGATACGCAGTATTTT.